This T cell receptor beta chain was captured in a study of cytomegalovirus exposure and HLA in healthy donors. Across the whole study: Genetic ancestry analysis placed around four fifths of the 410 or so donors that were genotyped in the Caucasian-associated cluster.

PCR employed 60 Vbeta and 13 Jbeta primers. Generated by immunoSEQ multiplex PCR, the TCRdb table keeps only in-frame clones and is missing some. Of some 110,000 clones in the sample, 79% are singletons; the top ten hold 3.5% to 4.5%. The germline CDR1 and CDR2 sequences are SGHNT and YYREEE (reference sequence). This CDR3 has 12 residues. Trimming took off 4 bases at V and 4 bases at J, with 8 bases between the two ends. Findings and caveats of the study: Reportedly, TCR beta sequences accurately predicted HLA-A and HLA-B alleles in most subjects.

As concerns this clone: Its target is not known.

Input material: PBMCs. V and J are TRBV5-4 and TRBJ1-1; possibly TRBD1 for D (5 bases). This clonotype was obtained from a man aged 25 to 40 in good health and CMV-seropositive. The CDR3 protein is CASSGGGTEAFF. Written as DNA, the CDR3 is TGTGCCAGCAGCGGGGGGGGCACTGAAGCTTTCTTT.